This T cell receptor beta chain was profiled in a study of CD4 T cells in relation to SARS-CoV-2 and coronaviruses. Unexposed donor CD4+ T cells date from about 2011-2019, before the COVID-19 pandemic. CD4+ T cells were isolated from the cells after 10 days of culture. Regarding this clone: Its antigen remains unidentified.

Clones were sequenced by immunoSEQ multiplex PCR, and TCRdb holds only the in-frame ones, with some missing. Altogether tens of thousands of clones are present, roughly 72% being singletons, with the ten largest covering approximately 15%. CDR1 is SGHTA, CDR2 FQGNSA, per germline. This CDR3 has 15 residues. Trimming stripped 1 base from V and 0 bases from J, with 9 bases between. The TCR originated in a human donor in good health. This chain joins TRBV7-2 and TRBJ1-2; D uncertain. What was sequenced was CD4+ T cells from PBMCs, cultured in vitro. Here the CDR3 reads CASSLVTVTNYGYTF. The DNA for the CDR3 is TGTGCCAGCAGCTTAGTTACAGTTACTAACTATGGCTACACCTTC.